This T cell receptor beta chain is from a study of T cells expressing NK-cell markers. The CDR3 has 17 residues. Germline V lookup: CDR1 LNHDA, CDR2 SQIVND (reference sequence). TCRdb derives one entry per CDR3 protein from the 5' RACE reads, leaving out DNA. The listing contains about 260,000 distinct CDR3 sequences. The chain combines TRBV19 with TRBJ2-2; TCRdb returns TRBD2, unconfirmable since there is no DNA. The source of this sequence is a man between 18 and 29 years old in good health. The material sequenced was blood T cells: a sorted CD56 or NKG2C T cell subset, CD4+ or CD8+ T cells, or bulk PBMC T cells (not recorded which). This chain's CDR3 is CASSIRQGPANTGELFF.